The next 15 T cell receptor beta chains were all read from a single sample in a study of graft-versus-host responses after intestinal transplantation. Their specific antigens are unknown. Method: immunoSEQ multiplex PCR; TCRdb's copy keeps in-frame clones and lacks some. The table lists under 100,000 clones, 80% to 95% of them singletons, with 1.1% in the top ten. Sample: unstimulated CD8+ T cells sorted from spleen or lymph node cells, taken before transplant. The receptors here all came from a human donor who was the organ donor for an intestinal transplant.

The chain is built from TRBV15 and TRBJ2-5, with D perhaps matching TRBD2 (5 bases). Judging by the DNA end, TRBJ2-7 fits better; the J call may be wrong. CDR3 length: 15 residues. Looked up from germline, CDR1 is LNHNV and CDR2 is YYDKDF (reference sequence). The CDR3 loop is CATSGGLASSYEQYF. CDR3 nucleotide sequence: TGTGCCACCAGCGGAGGACTCGCGAGCTCCTACGAGCAGTACTTC.

This CDR3 reads CASSFGGANTGELFF. The CDR3 DNA follows: TGTGCCAGCAGCTTCGGCGGGGCGAACACCGGGGAGCTGTTTTTT. The chain has TRBV11-3 and TRBJ2-2; possible D gene TRBD2, 6 bases. The CDR3 contains 15 residues. V was clipped by 3 bases and J by 0 bases, with 8 bases between them. The germline V gene encodes CDR1 SGHNT and CDR2 YENEEA.

This chain connects TRBV6-5 to TRBJ2-2, with 9 bases lining up with TRBD2. V dropped 2 bases and J dropped 4; count of bases not matched to a gene: 5. Germline CDR1 is MNHEY and CDR2 is SVGAGI. This CDR3 has 16 amino acids. The CDR3, as DNA: TGTGCCAGCAGTTACCAGGCGGGGGGGCCCACCGGGGAGCTGTTTTTT. Protein sequence: CASSYQAGGPTGELFF.

The chain joins TRBV7-6 to TRBJ2-6, with unresolved D. V lost 1 base, J lost 0 bases, and 7 bases lay in between. The length of the CDR3 is 16 residues. The germline CDR1 and CDR2 sequences are SGHVS and FNYEAQ. DNA of the CDR3: TGTGCCAGCAGCTTAGTCCCCTCCTCTGGGGCCAACGTCCTGACTTTC. It translates to CASSLVPSSGANVLTF.

The chain recombines TRBV25-1 with TRBJ1-2; D gene unclear. Trimming removed 6 bases from V and 4 bases from J, with 12 bases in between. This CDR3 is 13 amino acids long. CDR1 MGHDK and CDR2 SYGVNS come from the germline V gene. The CDR3 nucleotides are TGTGCCAGCAGCCCCGTCGAGGGCTATGGCTACACCTTC. The encoded protein is CASSPVEGYGYTF.

This chain connects TRBV9 to TRBJ2-1; 10 bases are shared with TRBD2. CDR1 SGDLS and CDR2 YYNGEE come from the germline V gene. The CDR3 covers 15 residues. Trimming took 4 bases from V and 3 from J; bases not matched to a gene: 4. CDR3 DNA: TGTGCCAGCAGCACGGGACTAGCGAGCTACAATGAGCAGTTCTTC. It yields the protein CASSTGLASYNEQFF. Full variable domain (rest looked up from reference TRBV9 and TRBJ2-1): DSGVTQTPKHLITATGQRVTLRCSPRSGDLSVYWYQQSLDQGLQFLIQYYNGEERAKGNILERFSAQQFPDLHSELNLSSLELGDSALYFCASSTGLASYNEQFFGPGTRLTVL.

The chain is built from TRBV13 and TRBJ2-7, with 7 bases fitting TRBD2. CDR1 is PRHDT and CDR2 is FYEKMQ in the germline V gene (reference sequence). The CDR3 runs 13 residues. Trimming at V came to 4 bases and at J to 5 bases, leaving 5 bases not matched to a gene. The CDR3 DNA reads TGTGCCAGCAGCTGGCGGGGGACCGACGAGCAGTACTTC. Translating gives CASSWRGTDEQYF.

This rearrangement joins TRBV29-1 to TRBJ1-2, with 11 bases aligning to TRBD1. Germline CDR1 SQVTM, CDR2 ANQGSEA. The CDR3 has 15 residues. V lost 6 bases, J lost 4 bases, and 10 bases stayed unmatched. The CDR3 here is CSVPRDRGGPYGYTF. As DNA, the CDR3 is TGCAGCGTGCCAAGGGACAGGGGGGGCCCCTATGGCTACACCTTC.

This clone occurred once. The chain combines TRBV5-4 with TRBJ1-2; 8 bases agree with TRBD1. With V trimmed by 4 bases and J by 3 bases, 8 bases remained unmatched. This CDR3 region has 15 residues. Germline V gene lookup returns CDR1 SGHNT and CDR2 YYREEE (reference sequence). The CDR3 nucleotides read TGTGCCAGCAGCCCATCACCACAGGGGGACTATGGCTACACCTTC. Its translation is CASSPSPQGDYGYTF.

The rearrangement joins TRBV27 to TRBJ2-2; TRBD1 is a possible D gene (6 bases). Per the germline V gene, CDR1 is MNHEY and CDR2 is SMNVEV (reference sequence). The V end lost 6 bases, the J end lost 1 base, and 9 bases lay between the germline ends. This CDR3 spans 14 amino acids. CDR3 DNA sequence: TGTGCCAGCAGCCAGGGGCGGAACACCGGGGAGCTGTTTTTT. Translated: CASSQGRNTGELFF.

The V and J genes are TRBV2 and TRBJ2-5; D is undetermined. The CDR3 has 12 residues. Per the germline V gene, CDR1 is SNHLY and CDR2 is FYNNEI. The V end lost 11 bases, the J end lost 1 base, and 11 bases lay between the germline ends. CDR3 in amino acids: CASVTVQETQYF. CDR3 DNA sequence: TGTGCCTCCGTCACTGTCCAAGAGACCCAGTACTTC.

This clone turned up a few times. V gene TRBV30 combines with J gene TRBJ2-1; D uncertain. V lost 3 bases, J lost 7 bases, and 10 bases lay in between. The CDR3 is 12 amino acids. Looked up from germline, CDR1 is GTSNPN and CDR2 is SVGIG (reference sequence). The CDR3 spells CAWRASLNEQFF. Written as DNA, the CDR3 is TGTGCCTGGAGGGCTTCCCTGAATGAGCAGTTCTTC.

The gene calls are TRBV13 and TRBJ2-6; D possibly corresponds to TRBD1 (6 bases). V was shortened by 6 bases and J by 8 bases, with 11 bases between the two germline ends. The CDR3 sequence is 13 residues long. The germline V gene has CDR1 PRHDT and CDR2 FYEKMQ (reference sequence). The CDR3 nucleotides are TGTGCCAGCAGGACAGGCATCTCCAACGTCCTGACTTTC. It encodes CASRTGISNVLTF.

The chain couples TRBV9 to TRBJ1-2, with D maybe TRBD1 (6 bases). Trimming removed 2 bases at V and 6 bases at J, with 17 bases between. The CDR3 has 15 residues. Germline loops: CDR1 SGDLS, CDR2 YYNGEE. The CDR3 is CASSVHGGAGDGYTF. The CDR3 DNA reads TGTGCCAGCAGCGTCCACGGGGGGGCGGGCGATGGCTACACCTTC. Full variable domain (remainder filled in from reference TRBV9 and TRBJ1-2): DSGVTQTPKHLITATGQRVTLRCSPRSGDLSVYWYQQSLDQGLQFLIQYYNGEERAKGNILERFSAQQFPDLHSELNLSSLELGDSALYFCASSVHGGAGDGYTFGSGTRLTVV.

This clone showed up just a few times. The chain has TRBV28 and TRBJ1-5; possible D gene TRBD1, 5 bases. Germline CDR1 reads MDHEN; CDR2 reads SYDVKM. The V and J ends lost 2 bases and 5 bases respectively, with 13 bases between them. The CDR3 covers 15 residues. The CDR3 DNA sequence: TGTGCCAGCAGTTTAGAGGGACTGTGGGATCAGCCCCAGCATTTT. The encoded protein is CASSLEGLWDQPQHF.